The clone carrying this T cell receptor (beta chain) was seen only once. Using RNA template, CDR3s of TCR alpha and beta were amplified with iRepertoire arm-PCR. TCRdb reprocessed the multiplex PCR reads with MiXCR, giving one entry per CDR3 protein. Of 150,000 or so distinct CDR3 sequences listed, more than 35% were seen once; the top ten hold around a fifth. This entry comes from a study of glioma-infiltrating T cells. Between the trimmed V and J ends, which lost 4 bases and 3 bases, there was a span of 12 bases. This CDR3 contains 14 residues. In germline, CDR1 is MNHNY, CDR2 SVGAGI (reference sequence).

The clonotype was recovered from a human donor with low-grade glioma or glioblastoma, undergoing nonglioma brain surgery, or in good health (not recorded which). This chain connects TRBV6-6 to TRBJ1-2, with D unresolved. What was sequenced was glioma tissue, nonneoplastic brain tissue, or PBMCs (not recorded which). The CDR3 coding sequence is TGTGCCAGCAGTTCACTCCTCCTGGACTATGGCTACACCTTC. Its translation is CASSSLLLDYGYTF.